The clone carrying this TCR beta chain was observed at least ten times. This sample is drawn from a study of read filtering for tumor transcriptome and immune sequencing. Molecular barcoded adaptors covering alpha/delta and beta/gamma chains were used on approximately 400 ng RNA. From the reads, TCRdb called clonotypes with MiXCR, one entry per CDR3 protein. The sample contains about 25,000 distinct CDR3 sequences, about 20% of which appear only once. The germline gives CDR1 SEHNR, CDR2 FQNEAQ (reference sequence). The CDR3 extends over 12 amino acids. V lost 0 bases and J lost 12, with 12 bases in between.

The sequence derives from a donor over 35 with multiple myeloma. This sequence joins TRBV7-9 and TRBJ2-7; a possible D gene is TRBD2 (5 bases). Input material: a population of CD138-negative cells sorted from bone marrow. The CDR3 DNA reads TGTGCCAGCAGCTTAGCAGAGGGAGAGGTGTACTTC. Protein product: CASSLAEGEVYF.